The 14 T cell receptor beta chains in this list originate from one sample, sequenced in a study of T cells in Graves' hyperthyroidism and ophthalmopathy. The TCR beta CDR3 regions underwent amplification using RNA transcripts as the source. The TCR CDR3 first-round RT-PCR relied on the HTBI primer set. TCRdb re-derived calls from the multiplex PCR reads in MiXCR, one entry per CDR3 protein. The sample carries a few hundred thousand distinct CDR3 sequences, roughly 14% recorded once. Sequenced material: blood. Receptors originate from a woman in her 40s with Graves' hyperthyroidism that later progressed to Graves' ophthalmopathy.

This clonotype was recorded at least ten times. The V gene is TRBV28, the J gene TRBJ2-7; D tentatively reads TRBD1 or TRBD2 (6 bases each). The V gene lost 4 bases and the J gene lost 3 bases, with 25 bases spanning the gap. The germline gives CDR1 MDHEN, CDR2 SYDVKM. There are 18 residues in the CDR3. CDR3 amino acids: CASSSKGGIAKGGYEQYF. In DNA form, the CDR3 reads TGTGCCAGCAGTTCCAAGGGGGGCATAGCCAAAGGCGGCTACGAGCAGTACTTC.

The table lists this clonotype with many counts. This sequence joins TRBV7-3 and TRBJ2-3; D unclear. Germline loops: CDR1 SGHTA, CDR2 FQGTGA. The CDR3 is 18 residues long. Trimming stripped 2 bases from V and 4 bases from J, with 22 bases between. This CDR3 is CASSLYYHPNDCSDTQYF. Written as DNA, the CDR3 is TGTGCCAGCAGCTTATATTACCACCCAAACGACTGTTCAGATACGCAGTATTTT. Full variable domain (rest looked up from reference TRBV7-3 and TRBJ2-3): GAGVSQTPSNKVTEKGKYVELRCDPISGHTALYWYRQSLGQGPEFLIYFQGTGAADDSGLPNDRFFAVRPEGSVSTLKIQRTERGDSAVYLCASSLYYHPNDCSDTQYFGPGTRLTVL.

This clonotype was observed a handful of times. The chain couples TRBV12-3 or TRBV12-4 to TRBJ1-5; no clear D. The V and J ends lost 4 bases and 1 base respectively, with 11 bases between them. This CDR3 has 15 residues. The CDR3 coding sequence is TGTGCCAGCAGTTCCTACGGTTCGAGCAATCAGCCCCAGCATTTT. Translating gives CASSSYGSSNQPQHF.

This clonotype was seen repeatedly, ten times or more. The V gene is TRBV10-3, the J gene TRBJ2-2, with 14 bases lining up with TRBD2. CDR1 and CDR2 (germline): ENHRY, SYGVKD. Trimming took 8 bases from V and 7 from J; bases not matched to a gene: 6. The CDR3 covers 15 residues. The CDR3 DNA sequence: TGTGCCATCCAGGGACTAGCGGGAGCCGGCGGGGAGCTGTTTTTT. It is translated as CAIQGLAGAGGELFF.

This clonotype showed up many times. The chain employs TRBV10-3 and TRBJ1-4; a possible D gene is TRBD1 (5 bases). The germline V and J ends were trimmed by 10 bases and 4 bases, with 13 bases remaining between them. The CDR3 runs 13 residues. CDR1 and CDR2 (germline): ENHRY, SYGVKD. The CDR3 here is CATTGILNEKLFF. In DNA, the CDR3 is TGTGCCACAACAGGAATCCTTAATGAAAAACTGTTTTTT.

This clonotype showed up many times. The rearrangement joins TRBV6-1 to TRBJ2-7; D uncertain. The CDR3 spans 14 residues. V lost 5 bases, J lost 3 bases, and 14 bases lay in between. CDR1 and CDR2 (germline): MNHNS, SASEGT. Here the CDR3 reads CASSYGPGNYEQYF. Here the CDR3 DNA reads TGTGCCAGCAGTTACGGGCCAGGCAACTACGAGCAGTACTTC.

This clonotype was seen ten or more times. This chain links TRBV10-2 with TRBJ2-2; D is undetermined. The CDR3 runs to 14 residues. Germline CDR1 is WSHSY and CDR2 is SAAADI. V was pared by 7 bases and J by 0 bases, with 9 bases between. The CDR3 loop reads CASKKDPNTGELFF. The CDR3 DNA is TGCGCCAGCAAGAAGGACCCGAACACCGGGGAGCTGTTTTTT.

A note on this clonotype: The junction does not match germline at one end; this may be a read error. The rearrangement uses TRBV27 and TRBJ1-1; no reliable D call. CDR1 and CDR2 (germline): MNHEY, SMNVEV (reference sequence). The CDR3 is made up of 12 amino acids. The CDR3: CVSSPLTDEAFF. Here the CDR3 DNA reads TGTGTCAGCAGTCCACTGACGGATGAAGCTTTCTTT.

This clonotype was seen many times. V is TRBV6-1 and J is TRBJ1-1, with no clear D. Looked up from germline, CDR1 is MNHNS and CDR2 is SASEGT. The length of the CDR3 is 16 residues. V lost 1 base to trimming and J lost 4 bases, with 16 bases between them. This chain's CDR3 is CASSEVYQVGSTEAFF. DNA of the CDR3: TGTGCCAGCAGTGAAGTATACCAGGTGGGTAGCACTGAAGCTTTCTTT.

This clonotype was recorded at least ten times. The chain recombines TRBV27 with TRBJ2-7; tentative D call: TRBD1 (6 bases). Germline lookup yields CDR1 MNHEY and CDR2 SMNVEV (reference sequence). V shed 5 bases and J shed 4 bases, with 9 bases lying between them. The CDR3 has 12 amino acids. In DNA, the CDR3 is TGTGCCAGCAGTACGACAGGATACGAGCAGTACTTC. This sequence encodes CASSTTGYEQYF.

This clonotype was recorded a few times. The CDR3 DNA is TGTGCCTGGAGTGGGAAGGACAGGGTAATTGAGACCCAGTACTTC. It codes for CAWSGKDRVIETQYF. The chain has TRBV30 and TRBJ2-5; 8 nucleotides agree with TRBD1. Per the germline V gene, CDR1 is GTSNPN and CDR2 is SVGIG (reference sequence). This CDR3 is 15 amino acids long. J lost 5 bases, V lost 1 base, and 9 bases had no gene match.

This clonotype was detected ten times or more. The V gene is TRBV5-1, the J gene TRBJ2-2; D gene ambiguous. Germline assignment: CDR1 SGHRS and CDR2 YFSETQ. The CDR3 length is 16 residues. V was clipped by 0 bases and J by 2 bases, with 11 bases between them. CDR3 protein: CASSLDAFINTGELFF. CDR3 bases: TGCGCCAGCAGCTTGGATGCCTTCATCAACACCGGGGAGCTGTTTTTT.

This clonotype was seen at least ten times. V usage is TRBV29-1 and J usage is TRBJ2-1, with 11 bases matching TRBD2. The germline V gene has CDR1 SQVTM and CDR2 ANQGSEA. V was clipped by 7 bases and J by 7 bases; unmatched bases: 18. The CDR3 covers 17 residues. CDR3 loop: CSAGTSGRRGSFNEQFF. CDR3 in DNA: TGCAGCGCCGGGACTAGCGGAAGGAGGGGTTCTTTTAATGAGCAGTTCTTC.

Worth noting for this clonotype: The junction and the germline gene differ at one end; a read error may be behind it. The CDR3 DNA follows: TGTGCCAGTAGTGGTGACCCCAGGGCGCCCTCGGACTTC. Translated, it gives CASSGDPRAPSDF. The V gene is TRBV19, the J gene TRBJ2-5, with D possibly being TRBD1 (5 bases). From germline, CDR1 is LNHDA and CDR2 SQIVND (reference sequence). The length of the CDR3 is 13 residues.